Each of the 5 T cell receptor beta chains below was sequenced from the same sample in a study of cytomegalovirus exposure and HLA in healthy donors. PCR primers comprised 60 Vbeta and 13 Jbeta primers. Assay used: immunoSEQ multiplex PCR; TCRdb lists only in-frame clones, some missing. The sample shows a few hundred thousand clones, more than 55% of them seen only once. Sequencing used PBMCs. These TCRs come from a female donor in good health and CMV-seronegative.

Regarding this clone: One end of the junction is discordant with germline, which a read error may explain. This chain links TRBV7-7 with TRBJ2-7; TRBD1 matches at 11 bases. From germline, CDR1 is SSHAT and CDR2 FNYEAQ (reference sequence). The CDR3 covers 15 residues. The CDR3 region is CASSTGTGGAYEQYF. The DNA of the CDR3 is TGTGCTAGCAGCACCGGGACAGGGGGAGCCTACGAGCAGTACTTC.

This clone was seen a few times. The V gene is TRBV27, the J gene TRBJ2-7; 10 positions agree with TRBD1. The ends lost 4 bases at V and 2 bases at J; junction bases unmatched: 8. This CDR3 comprises 16 residues. Germline V gene sequence: CDR1 MNHEY, CDR2 SMNVEV (reference sequence). The CDR3: CASSSRDRGTPYEQYF. DNA for the CDR3: TGTGCCAGCAGTTCCAGGGACAGGGGTACCCCCTACGAGCAGTACTTC.

The V call is TRBV7-9, the J call TRBJ2-1; D uncertain. CDR1 is SEHNR, CDR2 FQNEAQ, per germline (reference sequence). The CDR3 has 14 amino acids. Trimming took off 8 bases at V and 9 bases at J, with 20 bases between the two ends. The DNA for the CDR3 is TGTGCCAGCCGTCGCAGCGCCGCCGTTAGTGAGCAGTTCTTC. Translated: CASRRSAAVSEQFF.

CDR3 coding DNA: TGTGCCAGCAGCCAAGATGAGAGTAGCGGCAATGAGCAGTTCTTC. Translation gives CASSQDESSGNEQFF. This chain links TRBV4-2 with TRBJ2-1; perhaps TRBD2 as D (6 bases). The CDR3 is 15 amino acids. The V end lost 0 bases, the J end lost 6 bases, and 12 bases lay between the germline ends. Per the germline V gene, CDR1 is LGHNA and CDR2 is YNFKEQ.

This rearrangement joins TRBV19 to TRBJ2-5; 7 positions agree with TRBD2. The trim removed 3 bases at V and 5 bases at J, leaving 3 bases unmatched. This CDR3 spans 13 amino acids. Germline lookup yields CDR1 LNHDA and CDR2 SQIVND (reference sequence). CDR3 in DNA: TGTGCCAGTAGTATCCTAGCGGAGGAGACCCAGTACTTC. This translates into CASSILAEETQYF. Full variable domain (outside the CDR3, taken from reference TRBV19 and TRBJ2-5): DGGITQSPKYLFRKEGQNVTLSCEQNLNHDAMYWYRQDPGQGLRLIYYSQIVNDFQKGDIAEGYSVSREKKESFPLTVTSAQKNPTAFYLCASSILAEETQYFGPGTRLLVL.